Reported below is one T cell receptor beta chain. What it binds is unknown. This sample is part of a study of long-term antiretroviral therapy in people with HIV. Points from the study as a whole: ART-treated samples gained diversity yet remained below transplant donor controls.

Germline V gene sequence: CDR1 SGHTA, CDR2 FQGNSA. The CDR3 has 14 residues. V lost 6 bases and J lost 6; bases outside the gene matches: 4. Every donor had one or more pre-ART and two or more post-ART PBMC samples. A v3.0 immunoSEQ assay was performed at survey level. Method: immunoSEQ multiplex PCR; TCRdb's copy keeps in-frame clones and lacks some. This sample has 20,000 to 25,000 clones; about 86% occur once, and the top ten carry about 16%. The chain combines TRBV7-2 with TRBJ2-1; 11 bases map to TRBD2. This receptor was obtained from a man aged 50 to 60 with HIV. The sample here was unsorted PBMCs, taken 1.2 years after starting antiretroviral therapy. Here the CDR3 reads CASRVSGGVNEQFF. CDR3 sequence (DNA): TGTGCCAGCAGGGTTAGCGGGGGGGTCAATGAGCAGTTCTTC.